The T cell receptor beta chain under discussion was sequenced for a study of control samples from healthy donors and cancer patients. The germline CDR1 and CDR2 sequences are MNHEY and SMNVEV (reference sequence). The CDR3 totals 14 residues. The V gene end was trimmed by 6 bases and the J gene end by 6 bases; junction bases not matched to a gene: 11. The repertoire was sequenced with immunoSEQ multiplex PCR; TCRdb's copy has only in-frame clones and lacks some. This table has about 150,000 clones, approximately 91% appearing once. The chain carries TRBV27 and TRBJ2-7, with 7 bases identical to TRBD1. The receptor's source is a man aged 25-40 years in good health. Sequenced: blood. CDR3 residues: CASSLSETGFEQYF. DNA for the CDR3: TGTGCCAGCAGCCTCAGTGAGACAGGGTTCGAGCAGTACTTC.